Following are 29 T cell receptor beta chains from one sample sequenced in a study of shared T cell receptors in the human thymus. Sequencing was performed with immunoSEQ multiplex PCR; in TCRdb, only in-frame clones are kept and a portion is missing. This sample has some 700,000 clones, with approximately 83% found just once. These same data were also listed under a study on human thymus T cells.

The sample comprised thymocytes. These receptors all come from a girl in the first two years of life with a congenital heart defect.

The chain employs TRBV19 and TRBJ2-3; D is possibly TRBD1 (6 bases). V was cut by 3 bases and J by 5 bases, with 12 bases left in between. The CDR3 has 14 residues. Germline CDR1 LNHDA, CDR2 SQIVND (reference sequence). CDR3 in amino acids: CASSIRQEEDTQYF. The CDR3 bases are TGTGCCAGTAGTATCCGACAGGAAGAAGATACGCAGTATTTT.

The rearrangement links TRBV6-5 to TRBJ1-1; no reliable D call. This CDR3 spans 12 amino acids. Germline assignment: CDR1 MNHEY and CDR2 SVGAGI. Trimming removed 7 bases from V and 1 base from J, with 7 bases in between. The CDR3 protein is CASNSQNTEAFF. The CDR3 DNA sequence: TGTGCCAGCAATTCCCAGAACACTGAAGCTTTCTTT.

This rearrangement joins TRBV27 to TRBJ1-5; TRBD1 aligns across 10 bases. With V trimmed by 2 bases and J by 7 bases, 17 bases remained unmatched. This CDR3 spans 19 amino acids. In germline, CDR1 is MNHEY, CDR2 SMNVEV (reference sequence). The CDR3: CASSLLPGQGKPHDQPQHF. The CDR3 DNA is TGTGCCAGCAGTTTACTACCGGGACAGGGGAAGCCGCACGACCAGCCCCAGCATTTT.

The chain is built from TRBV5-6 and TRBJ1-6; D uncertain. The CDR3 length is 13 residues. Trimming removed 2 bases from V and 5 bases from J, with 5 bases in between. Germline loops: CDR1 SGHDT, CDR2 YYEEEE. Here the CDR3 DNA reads TGTGCCAGCAGCTTAAGAGATAATTCACCCCTCCACTTT. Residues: CASSLRDNSPLHF.

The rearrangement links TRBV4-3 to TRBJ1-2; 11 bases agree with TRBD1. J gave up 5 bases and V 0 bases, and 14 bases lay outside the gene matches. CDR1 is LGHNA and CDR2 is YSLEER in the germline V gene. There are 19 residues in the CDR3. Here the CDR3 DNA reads TGCGCCAGCAGCCAAGAGCATGAGGGGACAGGGGGAAAGCGGTATGGCTACACCTTC. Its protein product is CASSQEHEGTGGKRYGYTF.

The CDR3 nucleotides read TGCGCCAGCAGTGACCTCGAGGAGGAAGCTTTCTTT. Translated, it gives CASSDLEEEAFF. The chain joins TRBV10-1 to TRBJ1-1; no firm D call. Germline lookup yields CDR1 WNHNN and CDR2 SYGVQD (reference sequence). V was cut by 3 bases and J by 8 bases, with 10 bases left in between. The CDR3 extends over 12 amino acids.

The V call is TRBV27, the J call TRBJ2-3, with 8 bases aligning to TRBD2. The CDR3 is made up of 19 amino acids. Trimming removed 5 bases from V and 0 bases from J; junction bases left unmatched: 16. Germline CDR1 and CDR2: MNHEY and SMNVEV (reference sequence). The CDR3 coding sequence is TGTGCCAGCAGTCCCCCCGGGAGGGGGGAACCGTCTAGCACAGATACGCAGTATTTT. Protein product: CASSPPGRGEPSSTDTQYF.

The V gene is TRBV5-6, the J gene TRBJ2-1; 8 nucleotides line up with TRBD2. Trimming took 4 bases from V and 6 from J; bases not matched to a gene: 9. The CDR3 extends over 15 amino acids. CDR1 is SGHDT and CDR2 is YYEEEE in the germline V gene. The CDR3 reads CASSQQAGVFNEQFF. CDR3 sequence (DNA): TGTGCCAGCAGCCAGCAAGCGGGGGTCTTCAATGAGCAGTTCTTC. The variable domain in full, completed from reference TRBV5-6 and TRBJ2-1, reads DAGVTQSPTHLIKTRGQQVTLRCSPKSGHDTVSWYQQALGQGPQFIFQYYEEEERQRGNFPDRFSGHQFPNYSSELNVNALLLGDSALYLCASSQQAGVFNEQFFGPGTRLTVL.

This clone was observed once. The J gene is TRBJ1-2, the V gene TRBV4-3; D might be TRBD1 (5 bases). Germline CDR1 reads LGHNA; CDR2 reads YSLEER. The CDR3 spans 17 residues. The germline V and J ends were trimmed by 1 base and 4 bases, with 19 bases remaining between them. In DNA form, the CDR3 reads TGCGCCAGCAGCCAAGCCCCCCTCGGGGGGGAAGGCTATGGCTACACCTTC. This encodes CASSQAPLGGEGYGYTF.

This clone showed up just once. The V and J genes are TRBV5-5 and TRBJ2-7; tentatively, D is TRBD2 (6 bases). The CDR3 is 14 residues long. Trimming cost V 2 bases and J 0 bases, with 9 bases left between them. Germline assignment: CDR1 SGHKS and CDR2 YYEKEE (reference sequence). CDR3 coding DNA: TGTGCCAGCAGCTTCGGCGGGGCCTCCTACGAGCAGTACTTC. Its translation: CASSFGGASYEQYF.

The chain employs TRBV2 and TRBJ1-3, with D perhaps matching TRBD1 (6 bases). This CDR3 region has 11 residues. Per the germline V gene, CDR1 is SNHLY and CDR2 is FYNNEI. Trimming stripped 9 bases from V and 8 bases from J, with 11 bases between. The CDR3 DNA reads TGTGCCAGTAATACAGGGTACACCATATATTTT. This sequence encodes CASNTGYTIYF. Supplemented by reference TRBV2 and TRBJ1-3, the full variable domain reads EPEVTQTPSHQVTQMGQEVILRCVPISNHLYFYWYRQILGQKVEFLVSFYNNEISEKSEIFDDQFSVERPDGSNFTLKIRSTKLEDSAMYFCASNTGYTIYFGEGSWLTVV.

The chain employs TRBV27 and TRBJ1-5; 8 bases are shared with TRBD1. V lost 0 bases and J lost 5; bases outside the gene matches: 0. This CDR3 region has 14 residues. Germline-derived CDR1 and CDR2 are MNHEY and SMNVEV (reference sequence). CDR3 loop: CASSLSTGDQPQHF. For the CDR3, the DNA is TGTGCCAGCAGTTTATCGACAGGGGATCAGCCCCAGCATTTT.

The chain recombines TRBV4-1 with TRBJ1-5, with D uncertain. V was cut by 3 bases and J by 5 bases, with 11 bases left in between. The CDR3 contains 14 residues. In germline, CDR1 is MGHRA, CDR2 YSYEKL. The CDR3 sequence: CASSHPGRYQPQHF. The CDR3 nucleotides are TGCGCCAGCAGCCATCCGGGTCGCTATCAGCCCCAGCATTTT.

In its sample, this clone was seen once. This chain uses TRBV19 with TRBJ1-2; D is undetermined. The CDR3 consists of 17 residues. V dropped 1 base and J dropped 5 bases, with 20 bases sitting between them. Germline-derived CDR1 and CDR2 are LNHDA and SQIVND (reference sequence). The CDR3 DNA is TGTGCCAGTAGTATAGTTGGGCCACATCAACGGCTTTATGGCTACACCTTC. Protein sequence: CASSIVGPHQRLYGYTF.

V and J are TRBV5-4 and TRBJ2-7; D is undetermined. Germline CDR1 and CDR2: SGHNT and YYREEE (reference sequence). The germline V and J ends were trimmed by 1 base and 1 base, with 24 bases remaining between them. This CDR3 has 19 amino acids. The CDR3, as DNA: TGTGCCAGCAGCTTGTTGCCGAGCACCCCCATTAAGCATTCCTACGAGCAGTACTTC. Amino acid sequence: CASSLLPSTPIKHSYEQYF. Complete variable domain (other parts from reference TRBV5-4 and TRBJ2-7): ETGVTQSPTHLIKTRGQQVTLRCSSQSGHNTVSWYQQALGQGPQFIFQYYREEENGRGNFPPRFSGLQFPNYSSELNVNALELDDSALYLCASSLLPSTPIKHSYEQYFGPGTRLTVT.

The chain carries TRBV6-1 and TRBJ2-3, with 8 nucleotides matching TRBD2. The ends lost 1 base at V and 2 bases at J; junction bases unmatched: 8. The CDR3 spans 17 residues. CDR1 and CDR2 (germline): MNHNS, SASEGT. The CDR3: CASSEGSSGVITDTQYF. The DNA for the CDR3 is TGTGCCAGCAGTGAAGGTAGTAGCGGGGTGATCACAGATACGCAGTATTTT.

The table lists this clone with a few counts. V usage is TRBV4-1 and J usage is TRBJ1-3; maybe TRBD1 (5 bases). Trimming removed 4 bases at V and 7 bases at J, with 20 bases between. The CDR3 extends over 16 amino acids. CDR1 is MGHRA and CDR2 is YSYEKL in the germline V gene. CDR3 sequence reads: CASSLLGHKIRNTIYF. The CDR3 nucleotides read TGCGCCAGCAGCCTTCTTGGACACAAAATAAGGAACACCATATATTTT.

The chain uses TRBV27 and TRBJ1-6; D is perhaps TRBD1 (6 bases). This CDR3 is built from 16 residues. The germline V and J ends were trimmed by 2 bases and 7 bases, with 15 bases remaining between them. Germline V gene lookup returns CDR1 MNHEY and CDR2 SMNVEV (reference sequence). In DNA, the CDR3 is TGTGCCAGCAGTTTACGGGGGGGGCAGGGGAATTCACCCCTCCACTTT. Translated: CASSLRGGQGNSPLHF.

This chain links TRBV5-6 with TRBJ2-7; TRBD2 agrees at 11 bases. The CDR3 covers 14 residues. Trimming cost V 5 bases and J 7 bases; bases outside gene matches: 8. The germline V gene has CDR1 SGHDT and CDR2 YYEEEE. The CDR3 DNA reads TGTGCCAGCAGACTGGGCCTAGCGGGGGGTGAGCAGTACTTC. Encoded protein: CASRLGLAGGEQYF.

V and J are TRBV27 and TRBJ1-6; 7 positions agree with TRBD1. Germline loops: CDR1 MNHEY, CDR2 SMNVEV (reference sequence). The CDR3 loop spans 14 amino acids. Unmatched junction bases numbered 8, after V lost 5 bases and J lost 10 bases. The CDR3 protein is CASSLGSGGSPLHF. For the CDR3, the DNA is TGTGCCAGCAGTCTGGGCTCAGGGGGGTCACCCCTCCACTTT.

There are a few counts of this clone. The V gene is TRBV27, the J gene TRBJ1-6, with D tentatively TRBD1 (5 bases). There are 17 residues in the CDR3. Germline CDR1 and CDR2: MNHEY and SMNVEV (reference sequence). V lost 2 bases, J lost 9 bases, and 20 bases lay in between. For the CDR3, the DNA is TGTGCCAGCAGTTTAAACAAACGGGCAACAGGCGTTTCACCCCTCCACTTT. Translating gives CASSLNKRATGVSPLHF.

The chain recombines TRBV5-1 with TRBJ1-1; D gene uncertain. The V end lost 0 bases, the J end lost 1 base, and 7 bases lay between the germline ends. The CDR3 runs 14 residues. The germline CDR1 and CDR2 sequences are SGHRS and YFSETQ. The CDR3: CASSLVSENTEAFF. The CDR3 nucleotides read TGCGCCAGCAGCTTGGTATCAGAGAACACTGAAGCTTTCTTT.

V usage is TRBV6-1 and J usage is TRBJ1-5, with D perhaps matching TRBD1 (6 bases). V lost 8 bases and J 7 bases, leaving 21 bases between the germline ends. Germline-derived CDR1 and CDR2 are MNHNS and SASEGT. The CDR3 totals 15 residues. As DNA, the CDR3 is TGTGCCAGCGGAAACCGGACAGTCCCAAGGCAGCCCCAGCATTTT. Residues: CASGNRTVPRQPQHF.

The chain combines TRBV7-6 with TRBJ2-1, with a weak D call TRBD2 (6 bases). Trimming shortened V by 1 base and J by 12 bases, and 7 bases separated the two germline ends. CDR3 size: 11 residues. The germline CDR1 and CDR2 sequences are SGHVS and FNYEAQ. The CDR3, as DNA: TGTGCCAGCAGCTTAGGGCGGGGGCAGTTCTTC. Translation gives CASSLGRGQFF.

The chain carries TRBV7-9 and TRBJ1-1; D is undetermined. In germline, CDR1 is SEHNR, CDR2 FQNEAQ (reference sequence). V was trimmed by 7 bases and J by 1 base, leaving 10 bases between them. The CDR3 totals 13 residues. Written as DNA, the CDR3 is TGTGCCAGCACACCTAAACCGAACACTGAAGCTTTCTTT. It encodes CASTPKPNTEAFF.

Here the CDR3 reads CASSLDREAANSPLHF. CDR3 DNA sequence: TGTGCCAGCAGCTTAGATCGGGAGGCCGCAAATTCACCCCTCCACTTT. This chain uses TRBV11-2 with TRBJ1-6, with D uncertain. Germline loops: CDR1 SGHAT, CDR2 FQNNGV. The CDR3 totals 16 residues. Trimming cost V 0 bases and J 7 bases, with 13 bases left between them.

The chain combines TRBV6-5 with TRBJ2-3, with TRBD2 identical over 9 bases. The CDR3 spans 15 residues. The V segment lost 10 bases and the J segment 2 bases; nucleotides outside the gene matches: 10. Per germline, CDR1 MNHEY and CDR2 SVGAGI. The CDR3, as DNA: TGTGCCACCGCGGGAGGGCGGCGGGACACAGATACGCAGTATTTT. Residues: CATAGGRRDTDTQYF.

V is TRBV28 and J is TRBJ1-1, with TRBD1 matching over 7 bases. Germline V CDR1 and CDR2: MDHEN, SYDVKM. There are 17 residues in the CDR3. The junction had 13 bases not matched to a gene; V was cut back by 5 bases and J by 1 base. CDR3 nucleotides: TGTGCCAGCAGTCTAGGGGACAGTGGCGTTGGGAACACTGAAGCTTTCTTT. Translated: CASSLGDSGVGNTEAFF. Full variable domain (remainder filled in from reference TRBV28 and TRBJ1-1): DVKVTQSSRYLVKRTGEKVFLECVQDMDHENMFWYRQDPGLGLRLIYFSYDVKMKEKGDIPEGYSVSREKKERFSLILESASTNQTSMYLCASSLGDSGVGNTEAFFGQGTRLTVV.

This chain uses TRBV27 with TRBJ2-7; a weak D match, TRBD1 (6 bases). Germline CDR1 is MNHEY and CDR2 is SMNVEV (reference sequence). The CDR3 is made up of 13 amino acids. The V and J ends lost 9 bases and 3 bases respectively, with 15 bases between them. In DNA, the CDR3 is TGTGCCAGTGGGGGCAGGAAGGGCTACGAGCAGTACTTC. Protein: CASGGRKGYEQYF.